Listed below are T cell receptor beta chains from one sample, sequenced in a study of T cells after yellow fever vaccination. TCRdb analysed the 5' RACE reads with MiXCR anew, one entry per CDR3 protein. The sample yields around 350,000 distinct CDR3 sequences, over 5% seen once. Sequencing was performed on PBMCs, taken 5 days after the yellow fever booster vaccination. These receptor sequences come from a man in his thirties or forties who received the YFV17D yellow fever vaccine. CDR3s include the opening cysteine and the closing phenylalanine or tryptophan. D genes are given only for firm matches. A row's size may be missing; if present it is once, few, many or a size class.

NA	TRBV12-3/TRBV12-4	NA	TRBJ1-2	CASRNAGSYGYTF
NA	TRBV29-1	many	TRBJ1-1	CSVVEQSNTEAFF
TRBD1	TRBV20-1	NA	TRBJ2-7	CSARVVGQGAYEQYF
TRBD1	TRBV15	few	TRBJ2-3	CATSRDPDRGLTDTQYF
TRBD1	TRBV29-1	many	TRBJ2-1	CSAAEGQLYNEQFF
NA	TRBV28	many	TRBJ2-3	CASSHTDTQYF
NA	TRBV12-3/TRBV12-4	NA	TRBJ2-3	CASSLTGMYTDTQYF
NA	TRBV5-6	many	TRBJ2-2	CASSSFIAEANTGELFF
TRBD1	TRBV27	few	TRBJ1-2	CASSFSPGQGNYGYTF
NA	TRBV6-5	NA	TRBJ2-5	CASSYLGRTVQETQYF
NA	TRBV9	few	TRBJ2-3	CASSVGGEGVDTQYF
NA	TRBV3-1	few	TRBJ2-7	CASSQLPQSYEQYF
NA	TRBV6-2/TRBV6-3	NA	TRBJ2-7	CASLGGHLGLYEQYF
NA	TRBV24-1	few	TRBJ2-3	CATRLDTQYF
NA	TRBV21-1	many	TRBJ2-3	CASSPGADTQYF
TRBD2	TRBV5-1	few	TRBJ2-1	CASSTGLAGPSSYNEQFF
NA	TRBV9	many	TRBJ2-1	CASSAHSDSSYNEQFF
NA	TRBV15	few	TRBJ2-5	CATSSGDSQETQYF
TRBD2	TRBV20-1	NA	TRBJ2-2	CSARKGTSGTGELFF
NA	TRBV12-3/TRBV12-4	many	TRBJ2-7	CASSLVLSNEQYF
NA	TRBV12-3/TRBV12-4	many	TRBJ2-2	CASSRGELREGELFF
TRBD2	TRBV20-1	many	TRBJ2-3	CSARPWTSGTDTQYF
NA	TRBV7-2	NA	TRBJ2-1	CASSSIINEQFF
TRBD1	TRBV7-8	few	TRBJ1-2	CASSLTGTGGKYGYTF
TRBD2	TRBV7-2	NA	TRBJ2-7	CASSLASSTSRSAEQYF
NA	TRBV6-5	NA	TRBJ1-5	CASSYLPNQPQHF
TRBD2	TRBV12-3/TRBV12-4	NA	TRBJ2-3	CAFCSQRSGLAVGDTQYF
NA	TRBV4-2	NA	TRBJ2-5	CASSQEGTRSQETQYF
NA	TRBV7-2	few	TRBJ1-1	CASSHGTLRLNTEAFF
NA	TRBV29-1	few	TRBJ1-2	CSVDRGSRAASYGYTF
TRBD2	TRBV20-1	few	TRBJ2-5	CSAISGSETRYF
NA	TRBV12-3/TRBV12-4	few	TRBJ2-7	CASSPGIREQYF
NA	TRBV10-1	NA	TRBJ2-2	CASSEWPKDTGELFF
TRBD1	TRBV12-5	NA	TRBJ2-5	CASGQGVGGETQYF
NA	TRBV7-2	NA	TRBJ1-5	CASSRSANQPQHF
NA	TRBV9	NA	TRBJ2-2	CASNGRAANTGELFF
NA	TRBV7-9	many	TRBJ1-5	CASSFPNTNQPQHF
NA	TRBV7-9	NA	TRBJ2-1	CASGQGIEQFF
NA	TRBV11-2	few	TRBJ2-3	CASSHEDTQYF
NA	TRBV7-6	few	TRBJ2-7	CASLAGPYF
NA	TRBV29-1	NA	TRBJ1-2	CSVEEGDKYGYTF
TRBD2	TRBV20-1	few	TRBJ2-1	CSARTAGAHNEQFF
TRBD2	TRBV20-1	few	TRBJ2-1	CSAPGSGSIMDEQFF
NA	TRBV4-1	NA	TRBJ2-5	CASSLAGSSETQYF